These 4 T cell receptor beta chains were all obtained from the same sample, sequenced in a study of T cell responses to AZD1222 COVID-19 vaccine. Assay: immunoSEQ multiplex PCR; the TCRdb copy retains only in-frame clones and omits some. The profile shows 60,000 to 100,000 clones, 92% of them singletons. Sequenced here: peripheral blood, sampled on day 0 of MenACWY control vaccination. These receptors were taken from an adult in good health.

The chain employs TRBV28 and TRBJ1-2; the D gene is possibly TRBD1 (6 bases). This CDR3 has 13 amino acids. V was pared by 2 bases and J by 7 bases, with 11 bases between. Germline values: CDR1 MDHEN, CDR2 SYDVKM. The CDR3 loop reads CASSLEGEGGYTF. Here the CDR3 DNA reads TGTGCCAGCAGTTTAGAGGGGGAGGGTGGCTACACCTTC.

The CDR3 nucleotides read TGCAGTGCTAGTGTTGCAGGAGAGTATTCACCCCTCCACTTT. This translates into CSASVAGEYSPLHF. The rearrangement links TRBV20-1 to TRBJ1-6; D is undetermined. The CDR3 is made up of 14 amino acids. V lost 3 bases and J lost 8, with 14 bases in between. Germline V lookup: CDR1 DFQATT, CDR2 SNEGSKA (reference sequence).

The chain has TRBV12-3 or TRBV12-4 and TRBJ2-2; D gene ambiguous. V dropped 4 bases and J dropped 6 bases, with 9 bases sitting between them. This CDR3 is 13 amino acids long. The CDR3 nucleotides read TGTGCCAGCAGTTCTTTTGGGTCCGGGGAGCTGTTTTTT. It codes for CASSSFGSGELFF.

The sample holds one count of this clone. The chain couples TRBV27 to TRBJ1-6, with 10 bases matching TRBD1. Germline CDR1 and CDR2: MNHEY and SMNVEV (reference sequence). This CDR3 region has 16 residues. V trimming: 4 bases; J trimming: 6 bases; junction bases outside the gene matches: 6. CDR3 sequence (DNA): TGTGCCAGCAGTTCCTCGACAGGGGGCAGTAATTCACCCCTCCACTTT. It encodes CASSSSTGGSNSPLHF.